The rows below give T cell receptor beta chains drawn from one sample of a study of siplizumab effects on memory and regulatory T cells. Method: immunoSEQ multiplex PCR; TCRdb's copy keeps in-frame clones and lacks some. Of about 27,000 clones in the sample, roughly 88% were seen once. Sequencing was done on a sample of memory CD4+ T cells sorted from blood. The receptors were sampled from a human donor in good health. Both conserved end residues are part of each CDR3.

j_call v_call cdr3_aa
TRBJ2-2 TRBV7-2 CASSRGTSGNTGELFF
TRBJ1-2 TRBV2 CASGSSPLPYTF
TRBJ2-7 TRBV15 CATSRLPSSYEQYF
TRBJ2-2 TRBV7-2 CASSLRPGGPSMVGELFF
TRBJ2-1 TRBV5-6 CASSEGLAGVRQFF
TRBJ2-5 TRBV9 CASSPQLVQETQYF
TRBJ2-7 TRBV5-1 CASSLEQGRPYEQYF
TRBJ2-2 TRBV2 CASRPSGTNTGELFF
TRBJ2-5 TRBV27 CASFSPSRGETQYF
TRBJ2-5 TRBV19 CASSIGLAAIQETQYF
TRBJ1-5 TRBV10-1 CASTSGGNQPQHF
TRBJ2-7 TRBV19 CASSIDRTGRDNEQYF
TRBJ2-2 TRBV7-6 CASSSFRRGTGELFF
TRBJ1-4 TRBV13 CASSSRSLTGDTNEKLFF
TRBJ2-3 TRBV6-5 CASRTRQGRTDTQYF
TRBJ1-1 TRBV18 CASSPSDGTEAFF
TRBJ1-1 TRBV6-1 CATSWRNTEAFF
TRBJ2-2 TRBV5-1 CASSLVAGANTGELFF
TRBJ1-1 TRBV6-5 CASSRGREYEAFF
TRBJ2-1 TRBV7-6 CASSLRPDEQFF
TRBJ1-5 TRBV28 CASRPGQNYQPQHF
TRBJ1-1 TRBV27 CASSAWTGSTEAFF
TRBJ2-4 TRBV14 CASSQDRTGDAKNIQYF
TRBJ2-3 TRBV20-1 CSASKGNTQYF
TRBJ1-2 TRBV18 CASSPHRNGYTF
TRBJ2-7 TRBV6-1 CASTPGTASLYEQYF
TRBJ2-2 TRBV19 CASSITILGELFF
TRBJ2-5 TRBV5-4 CASGGTPQETQYF
TRBJ2-3 TRBV30 CAWSANLADTQYF
TRBJ2-3 TRBV7-9 CASSLPPGEPDTQYF
TRBJ2-7 TRBV6-6 CASTDTSQAYEQYF
TRBJ2-7 TRBV2 CASSFSRYEQYF
TRBJ2-7 TRBV6-5 CASSPLWTGTPSYF
TRBJ2-3 TRBV25-1 CASSLAGLLTDTQYF
TRBJ1-2 TRBV15 CATSRDRTRGYTF
TRBJ2-1 TRBV20-1 CSARDGVQGFF
TRBJ1-2 TRBV7-7 CASSSAGANYGYTF
TRBJ2-3 TRBV27 CASSLDLSPTDTQYF
TRBJ2-1 TRBV28 CASSPMTGLAFNEQFF
TRBJ1-2 TRBV18 CASSAETGTGVNYGYTF
TRBJ1-2 TRBV6-1 CASSPLQGDGYTF
TRBJ2-3 TRBV7-3 CASSVVGGTDTQYF
TRBJ1-1 TRBV6-6 CASSHIGARDTEAFF
TRBJ2-7 TRBV20-1 CSAKQGIEQYF
TRBJ2-7 TRBV6-5 CASSPQEGGYYEQYF
TRBJ1-1 TRBV18 CASSPPFTNTEAFF
TRBJ2-5 TRBV4-1 CASSQEGTQYQETQYF
TRBJ2-7 TRBV10-3 CAISVSGLAYEQYF
TRBJ2-5 TRBV19 CASSTAGAGETQYF
TRBJ2-5 TRBV5-8 CASSLRQLVPETQYF
TRBJ1-3 TRBV2 CASVQGGPGNTIYF
TRBJ1-2 TRBV6-5 CASRTPQSNYGYTF
TRBJ2-5 TRBV9 CASSGTGGRETQYF